This T cell receptor beta chain was obtained from a study of identifying expanded T cells in peripheral blood. Study-wide results and caveats: Approximately two-week clone count variance significantly increased as total template count grew.

Turning to this clone: Its antigen remains unidentified.

Clones were sequenced by immunoSEQ multiplex PCR, and TCRdb holds only the in-frame ones, with some missing. This sample has roughly 130,000 clones, with around nine tenths found just once. During the collection period, no donor immune events like infections were recorded. This CDR3 has 17 residues. CDR1 and CDR2 from the germline V gene are MGHDK and SYGVNS. The V gene end was trimmed by 4 bases and the J gene end by 5 bases; junction bases not matched to a gene: 15. Sequencing was carried out using blood. The sequence derives from a person between 18 and 75 years old in good health. The chain couples TRBV25-1 to TRBJ1-2; TRBD1 agrees at 8 bases. CDR3 loop: CASSAYGGGQEGYGYTF. The DNA for the CDR3 is TGTGCCAGCAGTGCTTATGGGGGGGGACAGGAAGGGTATGGCTACACCTTC.